This entry is about one T cell receptor (beta chain). Its antigen remains unknown. These data originate in a study of siplizumab effects on memory and regulatory T cells. The data were produced by immunoSEQ multiplex PCR, yet TCRdb's version contains in-frame clones alone and is incomplete. This sample has more than 95,000 clones, with approximately 94% found just once. Study-level results: Siplizumab significantly decreased alloreactive sequences from unstimulated CD4+ memory cells. Roughly 75-97% of proliferating CD4+ or CD8+ clones lacked a naive or memory phenotype that could be assigned.

This CDR3 has 13 amino acids. Germline values: CDR1 MNHNS, CDR2 SASEGT. V was shortened by 1 base and J by 6 bases, with 9 bases between the two germline ends. The clonotype comes from a human donor in good health. This chain connects TRBV6-1 to TRBJ1-2; D gene unclear. Sample: non-Treg CD4+ T cells sorted from blood. DNA of the CDR3: TGTGCCAGCAGTGAAGACGGTATAAATGGCTACACCTTC. This translates into CASSEDGINGYTF.